This T cell receptor beta chain originates from a study of T cell repertoires in cytomegalovirus infection. Study summary: Public TCR beta signatures marked donors with CMV infection and the matching HLA. General observations from the study: The ex vivo response was dominated by HLA-C-restricted CMV-specific TCR beta clonotypes. Public TCR beta family frequency separated CMV-and-HLA carriers, including in an independent cohort.

In this sample, this clonotype turned up many times. What it binds is not known. TCRdb passed the reads through MiXCR, listing each CDR3 protein once. In the table there are about 180,000 distinct CDR3 sequences, 13% to 15% of which are singletons. The source material was PBMCs. The source is a human donor in good health (CMV status not recorded). Some clones in this sample may be carry-over from other donors' samples.

CDR3 sequence: CASSEQGPSYEQYF. The CDR3 nucleotides are TGTGCCAGCAGTGAGCAGGGACCCTCCTACGAGCAGTACTTC. V is TRBV2 and J is TRBJ2-7; D possibly uses TRBD1 or TRBD2 (5 bases each). Germline CDR1 is SNHLY and CDR2 is FYNNEI. The CDR3 runs 14 residues. V lost 3 bases, J lost 0 bases, and 9 bases lay in between.